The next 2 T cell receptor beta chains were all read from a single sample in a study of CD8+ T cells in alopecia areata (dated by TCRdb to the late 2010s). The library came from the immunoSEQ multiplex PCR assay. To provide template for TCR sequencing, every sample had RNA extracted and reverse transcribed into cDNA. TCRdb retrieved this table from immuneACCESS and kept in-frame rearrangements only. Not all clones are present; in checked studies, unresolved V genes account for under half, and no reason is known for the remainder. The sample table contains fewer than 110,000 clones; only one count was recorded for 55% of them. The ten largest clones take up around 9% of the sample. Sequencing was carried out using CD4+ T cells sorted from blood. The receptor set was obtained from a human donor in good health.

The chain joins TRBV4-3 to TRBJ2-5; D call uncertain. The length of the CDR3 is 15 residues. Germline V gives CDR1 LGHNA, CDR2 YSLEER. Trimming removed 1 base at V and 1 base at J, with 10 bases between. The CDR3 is CASSQGQAPQETQYF. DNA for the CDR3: TGCGCCAGCAGCCAAGGACAAGCCCCCCAAGAGACCCAGTACTTC.

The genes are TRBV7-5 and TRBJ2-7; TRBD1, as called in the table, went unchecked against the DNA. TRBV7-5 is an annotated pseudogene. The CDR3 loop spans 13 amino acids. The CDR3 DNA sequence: TGTGCCAGCAGCTCTGGACAGTCCTACGAGCAGTACTTC. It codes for CASSSGQSYEQYF.